The next 26 T cell receptor beta chains were all read from a single sample in a study of TIL therapy for anti-PD-1-resistant metastatic lung cancer. The immunoSEQ assay was v3. Clones were sequenced by immunoSEQ multiplex PCR, and TCRdb holds only the in-frame ones, with some missing. The repertoire consists of 50,000 to 65,000 clones, with approximately 78% occurring once and the leading ten covering 2.5% to 3.5%. Time point meaning: pre-treatment sample, taken before nivolumab and TIL therapy. The sequences come from blood, collected at baseline. Receptors were obtained from a person aged 25 to 79 with non-small cell lung cancer.

V and J are TRBV4-1 and TRBJ2-7, with a possible D match to TRBD2 (6 bases). The CDR3 has 12 residues. Germline loops: CDR1 MGHRA, CDR2 YSYEKL. Trimming removed 1 base from V and 7 bases from J, with 8 bases in between. Here the CDR3 DNA reads TGCGCCAGCAGCCAAGCTGCGGGGGAGCAGTACTTC. It is translated as CASSQAAGEQYF.

The table lists this clone with a few counts. This sequence joins TRBV19 and TRBJ1-5, with TRBD1 identical over 9 bases. Germline CDR1 is LNHDA and CDR2 is SQIVND (reference sequence). The CDR3 is 17 amino acids. V shed 4 bases and J 3 bases; nucleotides not matched to a gene: 10. CDR3 in DNA: TGTGCCAGTAGTACCCTAACCGGGACAGGGACCAATCAGCCCCAGCATTTT. Protein sequence: CASSTLTGTGTNQPQHF.

The chain uses TRBV29-1 and TRBJ2-7; no clear D. This CDR3 region has 12 residues. Per the germline V gene, CDR1 is SQVTM and CDR2 is ANQGSEA. Deletions cut 7 bases from V and 7 bases from J, with 17 bases between. Written as DNA, the CDR3 is TGCAGCGCCTGGACGGACCCTAGGGAGCAGTACTTC. This sequence encodes CSAWTDPREQYF.

This clone was observed once. V gene TRBV24-1 combines with J gene TRBJ2-3; no clear D gene. Germline CDR1 and CDR2: KGHDR and SFDVKD. The CDR3 contains 13 residues. Trimming shortened V by 2 bases and J by 8 bases, and 10 bases separated the two germline ends. This CDR3 reads CATSDSFTATQYF. The CDR3 DNA sequence: TGTGCCACCAGTGATTCCTTCACCGCTACGCAGTATTTT.

The V gene is TRBV6-5, the J gene TRBJ1-1; D is possibly TRBD1 (5 bases). V was shortened by 2 bases and J by 5 bases, with 9 bases between the two germline ends. In germline, CDR1 is MNHEY, CDR2 SVGAGI. The length of the CDR3 is 13 residues. DNA for the CDR3: TGTGCCAGCAGTTACGGGGGGGTGACTGAAGCTTTCTTT. Translated, it gives CASSYGGVTEAFF.

This clone appeared a single time. J is TRBJ2-1 and V is TRBV7-9; 12 nucleotides match TRBD1. Germline assignment: CDR1 SEHNR and CDR2 FQNEAQ (reference sequence). V shed 4 bases and J 1 base; nucleotides not matched to a gene: 11. This CDR3 is 19 amino acids long. CDR3 residues: CASSWPGQGAMRSYNEQFF. In DNA form, the CDR3 reads TGTGCCAGCAGCTGGCCGGGACAGGGGGCAATGCGGTCCTACAATGAGCAGTTCTTC.

The chain couples TRBV5-1 to TRBJ1-4, with 8 bases lining up with TRBD1. The CDR3 has 16 residues. CDR1 is SGHRS, CDR2 YFSETQ, per germline. V was clipped by 0 bases and J by 1 base; unmatched bases: 2. The CDR3 loop reads CASSLAGTGTNEKLFF. The CDR3 bases are TGCGCCAGCAGCTTGGCTGGGACAGGAACTAATGAAAAACTGTTTTTT.

The V call is TRBV28, the J call TRBJ2-1, with 7 positions matching TRBD2. Germline V gives CDR1 MDHEN, CDR2 SYDVKM. The CDR3 length is 14 residues. The trim removed 3 bases at V and 6 bases at J, leaving 5 bases unmatched. The CDR3 region is CASSLFGGTNEQFF. CDR3 in DNA: TGTGCCAGCAGTTTGTTCGGGGGGACCAATGAGCAGTTCTTC.

The table lists this clone with a few counts. This sequence joins TRBV5-1 and TRBJ2-5; D tentatively fits TRBD1 or TRBD2 (6 bases each). Trimming took 0 bases from V and 2 from J, leaving 14 bases between them. The germline gives CDR1 SGHRS, CDR2 YFSETQ. This CDR3 spans 16 amino acids. CDR3 DNA sequence: TGCGCCAGCAGCTTGGGGGGCTGGGGGGCGCAAGAGACCCAGTACTTC. It is translated as CASSLGGWGAQETQYF.

This chain uses TRBV20-1 with TRBJ2-7; no clear D gene. Germline lookup yields CDR1 DFQATT and CDR2 SNEGSKA (reference sequence). This CDR3 has 11 residues. V lost 0 bases, J lost 6 bases, and 6 bases lay in between. The CDR3 sequence is CSARDWPEQYF. CDR3 nucleotides: TGCAGTGCTAGAGATTGGCCCGAGCAGTACTTC.

The chain couples TRBV5-1 to TRBJ2-3; 10 bases are a match to TRBD2. Trimming removed 6 bases from V and 2 bases from J; junction bases left unmatched: 9. This CDR3 contains 16 residues. CDR1 is SGHRS and CDR2 is YFSETQ in the germline V gene. The CDR3 bases are TGCGCCAGCAAGAAGGGACTAGCGTTAACCACAGATACGCAGTATTTT. Protein product: CASKKGLALTTDTQYF.

The CDR3: CSVDFLNTEAFF. CDR3 bases: TGCAGCGTTGATTTTTTGAACACTGAAGCTTTCTTT. The J gene is TRBJ1-1, the V gene TRBV29-1; D uncertain. Germline CDR1 reads SQVTM; CDR2 reads ANQGSEA. The V end was cut by 3 bases, the J end by 0 bases, with 5 bases between. The CDR3 is 12 residues long.

This clone was observed a few times. This chain joins TRBV7-9 and TRBJ1-4; 9 bases agree with TRBD1. Per the germline V gene, CDR1 is SEHNR and CDR2 is FQNEAQ (reference sequence). The CDR3 runs to 14 residues. J gave up 8 bases and V 5 bases, and 6 bases lay outside the gene matches. CDR3: CASSVQGAGEKLFF. CDR3 DNA sequence: TGTGCCAGCAGCGTACAGGGGGCAGGAGAAAAACTGTTTTTT.

The chain links TRBV5-8 to TRBJ2-7, with TRBD2 matching 13 bases. With V trimmed by 4 bases and J by 5 bases, 3 bases remained unmatched. This CDR3 region has 14 residues. Germline V CDR1 and CDR2: SGHTS, YDEGEE. The chain's CDR3 is CASSNGLAGDEQYF. CDR3 in DNA: TGTGCCAGCAGCAATGGACTAGCGGGAGACGAGCAGTACTTC.

In its sample, this clone was seen once. The V gene is TRBV6-5, the J gene TRBJ1-2; 7 bases map to TRBD1. V shed 6 bases and J 6 bases; nucleotides not matched to a gene: 7. The CDR3 is made up of 13 amino acids. The germline V gene encodes CDR1 MNHEY and CDR2 SVGAGI. For the CDR3, the DNA is TGTGCCAGCAGGTCAGGGGGTTTGGATGGCTACACCTTC. Its protein is CASRSGGLDGYTF.

The gene calls are TRBV19 and TRBJ1-2; 8 nucleotides align to TRBD1. Germline CDR1 LNHDA, CDR2 SQIVND (reference sequence). V trimming: 5 bases; J trimming: 8 bases; junction bases outside the gene matches: 7. CDR3 size: 13 residues. The CDR3 sequence is CASSPGQAWGYTF. DNA for the CDR3: TGTGCCAGTAGTCCGGGACAGGCTTGGGGCTACACCTTC. Combining the CDR3 with reference TRBV19 and TRBJ1-2 gives the whole variable domain DGGITQSPKYLFRKEGQNVTLSCEQNLNHDAMYWYRQDPGQGLRLIYYSQIVNDFQKGDIAEGYSVSREKKESFPLTVTSAQKNPTAFYLCASSPGQAWGYTFGSGTRLTVV.

The V call is TRBV30, the J call TRBJ2-7; TRBD1 matches at 10 bases. From germline, CDR1 is GTSNPN and CDR2 SVGIG (reference sequence). The CDR3 has 12 amino acids. Trimming cost V 5 bases and J 4 bases; bases outside gene matches: 2. CDR3 DNA: TGTGCCTGGGGGGACAGGGGTTACGAGCAGTACTTC. Translating it yields CAWGDRGYEQYF.

CDR3 bases: TGTGCCAGCAGTGAACCAGGGTGGTTAGAGACCCAGTACTTC. This codes for CASSEPGWLETQYF. The chain is built from TRBV25-1 and TRBJ2-5; maybe TRBD1 (5 bases). CDR3 length: 14 amino acids. The V end was cut by 2 bases, the J end by 4 bases, with 11 bases between. Germline loops: CDR1 MGHDK, CDR2 SYGVNS.

This clone came up once. This chain joins TRBV6-5 and TRBJ1-3; no firm D call. The germline V gene has CDR1 MNHEY and CDR2 SVGAGI. Trimming removed 1 base from V and 0 bases from J, with 10 bases in between. This CDR3 is 16 amino acids long. The DNA of the CDR3 is TGTGCCAGCAGTTACTATTCTGGGTCCTCTGGAAACACCATATATTTT. Its protein product is CASSYYSGSSGNTIYF.

The genes are TRBV7-2 and TRBJ1-3, with TRBD1 matching over 7 bases. Unmatched junction bases numbered 4, after V lost 5 bases and J lost 3 bases. CDR1 is SGHTA, CDR2 FQGNSA, per germline. There are 14 residues in the CDR3. CDR3 nucleotide sequence: TGTGCCAGCAGCCCTGGGACAGTTGGAAACACCATATATTTT. This translates into CASSPGTVGNTIYF.

In DNA form, the CDR3 reads TGTGCCAGCACCGACCGGGACTTAAAGTACGAGCAGTACTTC. Its protein product is CASTDRDLKYEQYF. The chain joins TRBV6-5 to TRBJ2-7; a possible D gene is TRBD2 (6 bases). The germline gives CDR1 MNHEY, CDR2 SVGAGI. The V end lost 7 bases, the J end lost 4 bases, and 17 bases lay between the germline ends. The CDR3 extends over 14 amino acids.

J is TRBJ2-7 and V is TRBV5-5; D is perhaps TRBD1 (6 bases). Germline values: CDR1 SGHKS, CDR2 YYEKEE (reference sequence). The CDR3 has 13 amino acids. Trimming shortened V by 1 base and J by 5 bases, and 10 bases separated the two germline ends. The CDR3 loop reads CASSLLTGHEQYF. The DNA for the CDR3 is TGTGCCAGCAGCTTGTTGACAGGCCACGAGCAGTACTTC.

This clone is classed as medium-sized. CDR3 nucleotides: TGTGCCAGCAGTTACTGGGCGGCTAACACCGGGGAGCTGTTTTTT. It codes for CASSYWAANTGELFF. The chain recombines TRBV6-5 with TRBJ2-2; D is unclear. Between the trimmed V and J ends, which lost 1 base and 2 bases, there was a span of 8 bases. This CDR3 is built from 15 residues. CDR1 MNHEY and CDR2 SVGAGI come from the germline V gene.

V gene TRBV12-5 combines with J gene TRBJ1-1, with D unclear. Germline V lookup: CDR1 LGHNT, CDR2 FRNRAP. The CDR3 has 12 residues. Trimming shortened V by 2 bases and J by 6 bases, and 7 bases separated the two germline ends. The CDR3 DNA sequence: TGTGCTAGTGGTTTGCCCCCATCTGAAGCTTTCTTT. Its translation is CASGLPPSEAFF.

This clone was seen a handful of times. CDR3 nucleotide sequence: TGTGCCAGTGGACAGGGAAACGAGCAGTACTTC. Translated, it gives CASGQGNEQYF. The V gene is TRBV6-5, the J gene TRBJ2-7; 8 bases map to TRBD1. CDR1 is MNHEY and CDR2 is SVGAGI in the germline V gene. This CDR3 region has 11 residues. V shed 9 bases, J shed 5 bases, and the junction held 3 bases outside the gene matches.

The chain links TRBV7-6 to TRBJ2-7; D tentatively reads TRBD1 or TRBD2 (5 bases each). Per germline, CDR1 SGHVS and CDR2 FNYEAQ. The ends were cut back, 6 bases at V and 3 bases at J, with 15 bases in the middle. CDR3 length equals 14 residues. CDR3 region: CASSRDVGGYEQYF. The CDR3 DNA follows: TGTGCCAGCAGTCGGGACGTCGGCGGCTACGAGCAGTACTTC. Supplemented by reference TRBV7-6 and TRBJ2-7, the full variable domain reads GAGVSQSPRYKVTKRGQDVALRCDPISGHVSLYWYRQALGQGPEFLTYFNYEAQQDKSGLPNDRFSAERPEGSISTLTIQRTEQRDSAMYRCASSRDVGGYEQYFGPGTRLTVT.